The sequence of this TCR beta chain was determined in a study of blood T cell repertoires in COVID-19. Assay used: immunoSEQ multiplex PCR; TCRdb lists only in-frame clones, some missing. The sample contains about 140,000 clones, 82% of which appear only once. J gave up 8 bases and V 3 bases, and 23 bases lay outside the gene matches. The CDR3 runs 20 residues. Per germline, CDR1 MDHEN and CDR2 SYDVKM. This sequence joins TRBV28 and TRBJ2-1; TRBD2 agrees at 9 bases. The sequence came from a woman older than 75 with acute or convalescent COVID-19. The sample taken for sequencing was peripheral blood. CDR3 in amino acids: CASSFDFRREGRPWGYEQFF. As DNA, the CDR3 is TGTGCCAGCAGTTTTGATTTTCGGCGGGAGGGGAGACCCTGGGGGTATGAGCAGTTCTTC.